Listed below are T cell receptor beta chains from one sample, sequenced in a study of cytomegalovirus exposure and HLA in healthy donors. Profiled with immunoSEQ multiplex PCR; TCRdb holds only in-frame clones, not every one. The sample holds approximately 190,000 clones. Sample: PBMCs. The source is a boy younger than 18 in good health and CMV-seronegative. CDR3s include the opening cysteine and the closing phenylalanine or tryptophan. Fields, in order: CDR3 length, D gene, V gene, J gene, CDR3 protein, CDR3 DNA. The D gene is left open where the match is weak.

>15|NA|TRBV6-6|TRBJ2-2
CASSPVGQIPGELFF
TGTGCCAGCAGTCCCGTGGGCCAGATCCCCGGGGAGCTGTTTTTT
>13|NA|TRBV11-2|TRBJ1-1
CASSLTVNTEAFF
TGTGCCAGCAGCCTTACAGTGAACACTGAAGCTTTCTTT
>18|NA|TRBV1|TRBJ2-3
CTSSQSGGLAMHTDTQYF
TGCACCAGCAGCCAATCGGGGGGACTAGCGATGCACACAGATACGCAGTATTTT
>14|NA|TRBV9|TRBJ1-5
CASSVEGVGQPQHF
TGTGCCAGCAGCGTAGAGGGGGTAGGGCAGCCCCAGCATTTT
>17|NA|TRBV5-4|TRBJ2-7
CASSLFTGIITSYEQYF
TGTGCCAGCAGCCTTTTTACCGGGATTATCACATCCTACGAGCAGTACTTC
>16|TRBD1|TRBV5-1|TRBJ2-7
CASSRGPAEAIYEQYF
TGCGCCAGCAGCAGGGGGCCAGCGGAGGCGATCTACGAGCAGTACTTC
>13|NA|TRBV10-1|TRBJ1-1
CASRPSEGTEAFF
TGCGCCAGCCGGCCGTCCGAGGGAACTGAAGCTTTCTTT
>16|TRBD2|TRBV9|TRBJ2-4
CASSVEASGGVDIQYF
TGTGCCAGCAGCGTAGAGGCTAGCGGGGGGGTAGACATTCAGTACTTC
>14|NA|TRBV14|TRBJ2-7
CASSLWERYYEQYF
TGTGCCAGCAGCTTATGGGAGAGGTACTACGAGCAGTACTTC
>15|TRBD2|TRBV7-7|TRBJ2-3
CASSASGDSTDTQYF
TGTGCCAGCAGTGCTAGCGGGGATTCGACAGATACGCAGTATTTT
>14|NA|TRBV29-1|TRBJ1-5
CSVGFGTRDQPQHF
TGCAGCGTTGGATTTGGGACAAGGGACCAGCCCCAGCATTTT
>14|TRBD1|TRBV19|TRBJ1-2
CASSIYWDRYGYTF
TGTGCCAGTAGTATTTATTGGGACAGATATGGCTACACCTTC
>16|TRBD2|TRBV9|TRBJ2-5
CASSSRGGDSRETQYF
TGTGCCAGCAGCTCCCGGGGGGGGGACTCTCGAGAGACCCAGTACTTC
>17|TRBD1|TRBV7-9|TRBJ2-4
CASSPPGQALAKNIQYF
TGTGCCAGCAGCCCTCCCGGACAGGCACTAGCCAAAAACATTCAGTACTTC
>15|TRBD1|TRBV10-1|TRBJ2-5
CASNLGTGRQETQYF
TGCGCCAGCAACCTAGGGACAGGAAGACAAGAGACCCAGTACTTC
>14|TRBD1|TRBV19|TRBJ2-1
CASAPGQGYNEQFF
TGTGCCAGTGCTCCGGGACAGGGCTACAATGAGCAGTTCTTC
>16|NA|TRBV30|TRBJ1-3
CAWSVLSGSSGNTIYF
TGTGCCTGGAGTGTACTAAGCGGGAGCTCTGGAAACACCATATATTTT
>14|NA|TRBV30|TRBJ2-1
CAGAGGLPFNEQFF
TGTGCCGGGGCCGGGGGGCTTCCGTTCAATGAGCAGTTCTTC
>14|NA|TRBV2|TRBJ2-7
CASSEARWSYEQYF
TGTGCCAGCAGTGAAGCGAGGTGGAGCTACGAGCAGTACTTC
>13|TRBD1|TRBV6-5|TRBJ1-2
CASSYYRGRGYTF
TGTGCCAGCAGTTACTACAGGGGACGCGGCTACACCTTC
>16|TRBD2|TRBV13|TRBJ2-7
CASSSSGGGYSYEQYF
TGTGCCAGCAGCTCGTCAGGCGGGGGATACTCCTACGAGCAGTACTTC
>18|TRBD1|TRBV4-2|TRBJ1-5
CASSHRTGGGQGNQPQHF
TGTGCCAGCAGCCATCGGACAGGGGGCGGGCAGGGGAATCAGCCCCAGCATTTT
>13|TRBD1|TRBV30|TRBJ2-1
CACPYRGRDEQFF
TGTGCCTGTCCCTACAGGGGGCGAGATGAGCAGTTCTTC
>14|NA|TRBV19|TRBJ1-6
CASSISGNDSPLHF
TGTGCCAGTAGTATATCCGGGAATGATTCACCCCTCCACTTT
>13|NA|TRBV11-2|TRBJ1-2
CASSRKGEDGYTF
TGTGCCAGCAGCCGCAAGGGGGAAGATGGCTACACCTTC
>15|NA|TRBV27|TRBJ2-7
CASSFFGGLIYEQYF
TGTGCCAGCAGTTTCTTCGGGGGGCTGATATACGAGCAGTACTTC
>14|TRBD2|TRBV27|TRBJ2-7
CASSPTPSGYEQYF
TGTGCCAGCAGTCCCACCCCTAGCGGTTACGAGCAGTACTTC
>14|TRBD1|TRBV30|TRBJ1-2
CAWSQDLTGVGYTF
TGTGCCTGGAGTCAAGACCTTACAGGGGTAGGCTACACCTTC
>15|TRBD2|TRBV9|TRBJ2-1
CASSAISGGASEQFF
TGTGCCAGCAGCGCAATTAGCGGGGGGGCCTCAGAGCAGTTCTTC
>16|NA|TRBV7-2|TRBJ1-6
CASSLGGGVYNSPLHF
TGTGCCAGCAGCTTAGGTGGAGGGGTCTATAATTCACCCCTCCACTTT
>18|TRBD1|TRBV28|TRBJ1-1
CASIELWKTGGLNTEAFF
TGTGCCAGCATTGAATTGTGGAAAACAGGGGGCCTGAACACTGAAGCTTTCTTT